This paragraph covers one T cell receptor beta chain sequence. At least ten counts were recorded for this clonotype. What antigen it recognizes has not been identified. No base quality values were provided; no much bigger clone lies one nucleotide off. This specimen belongs to a study of CD8 T cells in ankylosing spondylitis (dated 2017 in TCRdb). Concerning the study at large: T cell receptor beta repertoires were profiled in healthy donors and ankylosing spondylitis patients so that disease-linked TCR variants could be found. In total, the full study cohort was made up of 85 to 140 healthy donors and 25 or so ankylosing spondylitis patients. Peripheral blood samples were taken, and synovial fluid was additionally collected from ankylosing spondylitis patients.

The instrument given in TCRdb is Illumina HiSeq 2500. TCR beta libraries were prepared by quantitative 5'-RACE with molecular barcodes. In the authors' own workflow: Disease-linked TCR variants were identified with a new computational method built on a probabilistic model of VDJ rearrangement. TCRdb took the public reads, trimmed them with fastp at Q25, ran MiXCR for clone calling and kept in-frame beta chains. Every distinct CDR3 protein forms one entry, paired with its most common genes and DNA. What appears here as the V and J calls and clone size reflects TCRdb's work, not the paper's. The sample table records around 230,000 distinct CDR3 sequences; less than 9.5% of these occur just once. The ten largest clones take up more than 4% of the sample. Points the paper makes about the study in general: Blood from ankylosing spondylitis patients appeared to be characterized by a TCR beta motif composed of under 10 highly homologous amino acid variants. The disease-linked clones were reported as significantly enriched in matched synovial fluid samples from ankylosing spondylitis patients. Some of the motif variants had been reported before in the synovial fluid and blood of reactive arthritis patients, a finding that suggests common disease-initiation mechanisms. The disease-linked clones had a CD8+ phenotype and were found at relatively low frequencies in peripheral blood.

CDR1 and CDR2, per the germline V gene, are SGHRS and YFSETQ. From cysteine to phenylalanine, the CDR3 is 13 amino acids long. Only CDR3 DNA remains: 39 bases, in frame from the first base. Germline trimming: 2 bases from V, 7 bases from J; junction bases outside gene matches: 2. This TCR derives from a female donor with ankylosing spondylitis or in good health (not recorded which). What was sequenced was blood, either unsorted or a sorted T cell fraction (not recorded which). The rearrangement joined TRBV5-1 to TRBJ2-1; the central 8 bases match TRBD1. In nucleotide form, the sequence is TGCGCCAGCAGCTTCCAGGGGGCGAATGAGCAGTTCTTC. Its translation reads: CASSFQGANEQFF.